This T cell receptor beta chain was identified during a study of T cells in Graves' hyperthyroidism and ophthalmopathy (dated by TCRdb to between 2017 and 2020). Study-wide context: Peripheral blood samples were taken at the time of initial diagnosis, prior to any treatment. To identify TCR V-J signatures that set the groups apart, the researchers used a discovery cohort of 100 patients, made up of roughly 40 with Graves' ophthalmopathy and some 60 with stable Graves' hyperthyroidism. In several Graves' hyperthyroidism patients, the study also compared T-cell repertoires from thyroid tissue with T-cell repertoires from blood. After sampling, hyperthyroidism patients received methimazole starting at 30 mg daily, and ophthalmopathy patients received high-dose intravenous methylprednisolone. Prospective prediction of ophthalmopathy was tested in an independent validation cohort of 18 hyperthyroidism patients and 17 patients who later progressed to ophthalmopathy. The 100 discovery patients were randomly split 7:3 into training and test sets. According to the paper, TCR Vbeta CDR3 sequencing was carried out on some 130 peripheral blood samples, which came from fewer than 50 ophthalmopathy, approximately 78 hyperthyroidism and about 17 progressor patients. Summary of the overall study and its limitations: During validation, the model predicted progression to ophthalmopathy a median of approximately 7 months ahead of onset, with around 70% sensitivity and 72.22% specificity. In cross-validation, a model built on a 13 V-J signature told ophthalmopathy apart from stable hyperthyroidism with approximately 90% sensitivity and 81% to 82% specificity, and in testing the same model reached 80%/75%. No statistical method was used to fix the sample size in advance, and group allocation was not hidden from the investigators. Most expanded thyroid clonotypes (frequency above 0.001) were also detected in blood, suggesting blood repertoires may reflect thyroid immune responses.

Amplification of TCR beta CDR3 regions was carried out from RNA transcripts. A first-round RT-PCR of the TCR CDR3 used the HTBI primer set with the Qiagen OneStep RT-PCR kit. A second multiplex PCR round built the libraries, followed by size selection and purification. Paired-end sequencing of the libraries was performed with 100 bp reads on an Illumina HiSeq2000. The original methods were these. Raw data were processed with SOAPnuke, discarding reads with adapters, uncalled bases, mean Phred below 15, or no exact constant-primer or identifier match. High-quality paired reads were merged using COPE v1.2.5, and each unique nucleotide sequence was defined as a clonotype. MiTCR v1.1 was used to align clonotypes to the IMGT TRBV, TRBD and TRBJ reference segments. The analysis was restricted to V-J combinations with a frequency above 0.0001, which together covered 98% to 99.2% of the repertoires. The TCS score was defined as the ratio of F50 (clonal expansion) to E x V (chaos), calculated using BLOSUM62-based TCRdist between CDR3 peptides within each V-J. Welch's t-statistics and random forest reduced roughly 530 V-J features to roughly 13, which were used in a naive Bayes classifier (R e1071). Starting from the raw public reads, TCRdb applied fastp trimming at Q25, assembled clones with MiXCR and retained in-frame beta chains. Identical CDR3 proteins give one entry, which carries the most common genes and DNA. V and J calls and clone size were set by TCRdb, not the authors. Recorded for this sample are some 300,000 distinct CDR3 sequences; around 20% of them occurred a single time. The ten largest clonotypes hold about two fifths of the sample.

Inclusive of the bounding cysteine and phenylalanine, the CDR3 is 15 residues long. Only the CDR3 DNA stays, 45 bases, in frame from base 1. The germline V gene (reference sequence) yields DFQATT for CDR1 and SNEGSKA for CDR2. The germline ends are 17 bases apart after V is trimmed by 5 bases and J by 3 bases. This clonotype was counted ten times or more. There is no known antigen for this receptor. Nothing much larger sits one base from this clone, and base qualities are not available. Ophthalmopathy patients had moderately to severely active disease, Clinical Activity Score of at least 3, NOSPECS grade of at least 4, and duration under 3 months. Exclusion was applied to patients with uncontrolled infections, other autoimmune diseases, pregnancy or lactation. Clinical symptoms, serum thyroxine and TRAb, thyroid ultrasound, and orbital computed tomography formed the basis for the diagnoses. PBMCs were separated from under 11 ml of fresh peripheral blood using Ficoll-Paque density gradient centrifugation. Total RNA was extracted with Trizol reagent, and quality was checked on an Agilent 2100 Bioanalyzer.

Sample: blood. The sequence was collected from a man in his fifties with Graves' ophthalmopathy. The rearranged segments are TRBV20-1 and TRBJ2-1; the D gene assignment is ambiguous. Here is the DNA: TGCAGTGCTTCCACTACTGGTCCGGTCTACAATGAGCAGTTCTTC. Its translation is CSASTTGPVYNEQFF.